This TCR beta chain was captured in a study of blood T cell repertoires in COVID-19. In the study overall: Researchers got acute and convalescent COVID-19 samples from the United States, Italy and Spain. T cells, B-cell-depleted T cells, or PBMCs supplied cDNA or gDNA.

From germline, CDR1 is MDHEN and CDR2 SYDVKM. The V gene end was trimmed by 6 bases and the J gene end by 0 bases; junction bases not matched to a gene: 8. The CDR3 loop spans 15 amino acids. TCRdb's table, derived via immunoSEQ multiplex PCR, lists solely in-frame clones and lacks some. The sample includes fewer than 100,000 clones, around 90% of them seen just once. Input material: peripheral blood. The chain is built from TRBV28 and TRBJ2-7; TRBD1 matches 7 bases. The TCR comes from a woman of 80 years or more with acute or convalescent COVID-19. The CDR3 DNA reads as TGTGCCAGCAGAACGACAGGGTACCGCTCCTACGAGCAGTACTTC. As protein: CASRTTGYRSYEQYF.